The T cell receptor beta chain under discussion was sequenced for a study of blood T cell repertoires in COVID-19. Whole-study context: Acute and convalescent COVID-19 samples came from the United States, Italy and Spain. PBMCs, B-cell-depleted T cells, or T cells provided the cDNA or gDNA that made up the material.

The authors' processing: Reference gene primer amplification in the assay estimated nucleated cell counts. TCRdb's copy holds only in-frame clones and misses some; the assay was immunoSEQ multiplex PCR. From that table come the V and J calls and clone size; the DNA was used to work out D and trimming. The sample includes roughly 84,000 clones, roughly 80% of them seen just once. Deletions cut 8 bases from V and 7 bases from J, with 15 bases between. Germline assignment: CDR1 GTSNPN and CDR2 SVGIG (reference sequence). The CDR3 is 11 amino acids. Source material: peripheral blood. The chain couples TRBV30 to TRBJ2-7; D gene uncertain. The TCR comes from a woman aged 80 or over with acute or convalescent COVID-19. As DNA, the CDR3 is TGTGCCCAAGGTCAGGCCTCAGAGCAGTACTTC. Protein: CAQGQASEQYF. Supplemented by reference TRBV30 and TRBJ2-7, the full variable domain reads SQTIHQWPATLVQPVGSPLSLECTVEGTSNPNLYWYRQAAGRGLQLLFYSVGIGQISSEVPQNLSASRPQDRQFILSSKKLLLSDSGFYLCAQGQASEQYFGPGTRLTVT.